The 18 T cell receptor beta chains below come from one sample, sequenced in a study of technical replicates of blood from a few donors. The data were produced by immunoSEQ multiplex PCR, yet TCRdb's version contains in-frame clones alone and is incomplete. The sample holds more than 75,000 clones; about 94% are singletons and the top ten take around 0.23%. The source material was T cells isolated from PBMCs. Receptors were obtained from a human donor in good health.

The gene calls are TRBV19 and TRBJ2-5; tentative D call: TRBD1 (6 bases). Trimming stripped 6 bases from V and 5 bases from J, with 13 bases between. The CDR3 spans 13 residues. Germline CDR1 and CDR2: LNHDA and SQIVND (reference sequence). Here the CDR3 reads CASRSAGAETQYF. In DNA, the CDR3 is TGTGCCAGTAGGAGTGCAGGGGCGGAGACCCAGTACTTC.

The V and J genes are TRBV5-1 and TRBJ2-5; perhaps TRBD1 as D (6 bases). Germline V CDR1 and CDR2: SGHRS, YFSETQ. Trimming shortened V by 3 bases and J by 1 base, and 10 bases separated the two germline ends. The CDR3 has 14 amino acids. The CDR3 protein is CASSYGQSQETQYF. CDR3 bases: TGCGCCAGCAGCTATGGACAGAGCCAAGAGACCCAGTACTTC. The whole variable domain, filled in from reference TRBV5-1 and TRBJ2-5, reads KAGVTQTPRYLIKTRGQQVTLSCSPISGHRSVSWYQQTPGQGLQFLFEYFSETQRNKGNFPGRFSGRQFSNSRSEMNVSTLELGDSALYLCASSYGQSQETQYFGPGTRLLVL.

The rearrangement uses TRBV21-1 and TRBJ2-2; whether TRBD2, the table's D call, matches the DNA was not checked. TRBV21-1 is a listed pseudogene. The CDR3 runs to 19 residues. The CDR3 sequence is CASSKGDCEGLGNTGELFF. The CDR3 nucleotides are TGTGCCAGCAGCAAAGGGGACTGCGAGGGATTGGGGAACACCGGGGAGCTGTTTTTT.

The rearrangement uses TRBV9 and TRBJ2-7; a weak D match, TRBD1 (6 bases). Germline V CDR1 and CDR2: SGDLS, YYNGEE. This CDR3 spans 13 amino acids. The ends were cut back, 0 bases at V and 5 bases at J, with 9 bases in the middle. The DNA for the CDR3 is TGTGCCAGCAGCGTAGGGGGGCAGGACGAGCAGTACTTC. Protein: CASSVGGQDEQYF.

This clone appeared a single time. This rearrangement joins TRBV25-1 to TRBJ2-2; unclear D gene. The V gene's germline CDR1 is MGHDK and CDR2 SYGVNS. This CDR3 is 16 amino acids long. Trimming removed 5 bases at V and 0 bases at J, with 13 bases between. The CDR3 nucleotides read TGTGCCAGCAGTTACCCGAGTGTTACGAACACCGGGGAGCTGTTTTTT. The encoded protein is CASSYPSVTNTGELFF.

The rearrangement links TRBV2 to TRBJ2-5; 8 positions agree with TRBD2. With 4 bases clipped from V and 0 bases from J, the junction kept 4 bases outside the gene matches. This CDR3 comprises 15 residues. Germline V gene sequence: CDR1 SNHLY, CDR2 FYNNEI. Here the CDR3 DNA reads TGTGCCAGCAGTGCGTCTAGCGGGTACCAAGAGACCCAGTACTTC. This sequence encodes CASSASSGYQETQYF. The full variable domain, rest sourced from reference TRBV2 and TRBJ2-5, is EPEVTQTPSHQVTQMGQEVILRCVPISNHLYFYWYRQILGQKVEFLVSFYNNEISEKSEIFDDQFSVERPDGSNFTLKIRSTKLEDSAMYFCASSASSGYQETQYFGPGTRLLVL.

The rearrangement joins TRBV30 to TRBJ1-4; a weak D match, TRBD1 (5 bases). Trimming took 0 bases from V and 7 from J, leaving 12 bases between them. The CDR3 runs to 14 residues. The germline V gene has CDR1 GTSNPN and CDR2 SVGIG (reference sequence). CDR3 nucleotide sequence: TGTGCCTGGAGTGTACCTTGGGGCCGTGAAAAACTGTTTTTT. Amino acids: CAWSVPWGREKLFF.

The gene calls are TRBV5-6 and TRBJ2-2; 7 bases map to TRBD1. The CDR3 runs to 15 residues. CDR1 and CDR2 from the germline V gene are SGHDT and YYEEEE. V shed 1 base and J 3 bases; nucleotides not matched to a gene: 3. CDR3 nucleotides: TGTGCCAGCAGCTTGACAGGGGTGGACACCGGGGAGCTGTTTTTT. As protein: CASSLTGVDTGELFF.

The chain couples TRBV4-2 to TRBJ2-7; no clear D. There are 14 residues in the CDR3. V was trimmed by 1 base and J by 3 bases, leaving 10 bases between them. Germline CDR1 and CDR2: LGHNA and YNFKEQ. This CDR3 is CASSQVGGDYEQYF. CDR3 coding DNA: TGTGCCAGCAGCCAAGTGGGTGGAGACTACGAGCAGTACTTC.

In nucleotides, the CDR3 is TGTGCCAGCAAGTCCTACGGCGAGCAGTACTTC. Protein sequence: CASKSYGEQYF. V gene TRBV25-1 combines with J gene TRBJ2-7; no firm D call. Germline assignment: CDR1 MGHDK and CDR2 SYGVNS. Trimming left V 7 bases short and J 6 bases short, with 10 bases between. The CDR3 runs to 11 residues.

This clone was detected only once. The rearrangement joins TRBV29-1 to TRBJ1-1, with D perhaps TRBD1 (5 bases). In germline, CDR1 is SQVTM, CDR2 ANQGSEA. There are 13 residues in the CDR3. Trimming removed 6 bases from V and 6 bases from J, with 17 bases in between. The DNA of the CDR3 is TGCAGCGTGGACGGGACTTCAACTCCTGAAGCTTTCTTT. Protein product: CSVDGTSTPEAFF.

V gene TRBV30 combines with J gene TRBJ2-1, with 11 bases aligning to TRBD2. Germline CDR1 and CDR2: GTSNPN and SVGIG (reference sequence). After removal of 0 bases from V and 7 bases from J, the junction contained 5 bases not matched to a gene. CDR3 length: 15 amino acids. The CDR3 here is CAWSVQTSGGNEQFF. The CDR3 DNA is TGTGCCTGGAGTGTACAAACTAGCGGGGGTAATGAGCAGTTCTTC.

The V and J genes are TRBV29-1 and TRBJ1-4; the match to TRBD1 covers 8 bases. The germline CDR1 and CDR2 sequences are SQVTM and ANQGSEA. V was clipped by 4 bases and J by 5 bases; unmatched bases: 9. CDR3 length: 15 residues. Here the CDR3 DNA reads TGCAGCGTTGGGGCCCTGGGACAGGCAAATGAAAAACTGTTTTTT. As protein: CSVGALGQANEKLFF.

The chain links TRBV27 to TRBJ2-3; 11 nucleotides match TRBD2. Trimming removed 3 bases from V and 0 bases from J; junction bases left unmatched: 5. Germline assignment: CDR1 MNHEY and CDR2 SMNVEV (reference sequence). This CDR3 has 17 amino acids. The CDR3 is CASSFSGRDYSTDTQYF. CDR3 sequence (DNA): TGTGCCAGCAGTTTTAGCGGGAGGGACTATAGCACAGATACGCAGTATTTT.

This chain links TRBV7-8 with TRBJ2-3; D remains unclear. The V end lost 3 bases, the J end lost 0 bases, and 10 bases lay between the germline ends. The CDR3 is 15 residues long. Germline V gives CDR1 SGHVS, CDR2 FQNEAQ. CDR3 residues: CASSFLGGSTDTQYF. In DNA, the CDR3 is TGTGCCAGCAGCTTTTTAGGCGGAAGCACAGATACGCAGTATTTT.

The V and J genes are TRBV10-3 and TRBJ1-3; weak D call: TRBD1 (5 bases). CDR1 ENHRY and CDR2 SYGVKD come from the germline V gene. This CDR3 contains 18 residues. The V gene lost 4 bases and the J gene lost 4 bases, with 23 bases spanning the gap. This CDR3 reads CAISVEWPKLGHGNTIYF. CDR3 bases: TGTGCCATCAGTGTTGAATGGCCGAAACTGGGGCACGGAAACACCATATATTTT.

Here the CDR3 DNA reads TGTGCCAGCTCACCCTATTCAGGGACAGGGGCCTACGAGCAGTACTTC. Its translation is CASSPYSGTGAYEQYF. The V call is TRBV18, the J call TRBJ2-7, with 10 bases identical to TRBD1. After removal of 3 bases from V and 2 bases from J, the junction contained 7 bases not matched to a gene. The CDR3 spans 16 residues. Germline V gene lookup returns CDR1 KGHSH and CDR2 LQKENI. Full variable domain (rest looked up from reference TRBV18 and TRBJ2-7): NAGVMQNPRHLVRRRGQEARLRCSPMKGHSHVYWYRQLPEEGLKFMVYLQKENIIDESGMPKERFSAEFPKEGPSILRIQQVVRGDSAAYFCASSPYSGTGAYEQYFGPGTRLTVT.

This clone came up once. J is TRBJ1-6 and V is TRBV19; TRBD1 agrees at 8 bases. The CDR3 runs 15 residues. Germline V gene data show CDR1 as LNHDA and CDR2 as SQIVND (reference sequence). V lost 5 bases, J lost 5 bases, and 5 bases stayed unmatched. The CDR3, as DNA: TGTGCCAGTAGTTCTCGGACAGGGCATAATTCACCCCTCCACTTT. Translated, it gives CASSSRTGHNSPLHF.